These 9 T cell receptor beta chains originate from one sample sequenced in a study of identical twins. A single record per CDR3 protein comes from TCRdb applying MiXCR to the 5' RACE reads. Here the sample spans 1.5 million to 2 million distinct CDR3 sequences, about 30% being singletons. Material for sequencing was cord blood. The origin of the receptors is a newborn girl in good health.

This chain joins TRBV5-1 and TRBJ2-6, with D perhaps matching TRBD1 (5 bases). Germline V gene data show CDR1 as SGHRS and CDR2 as YFSETQ. The V end lost 4 bases, the J end lost 4 bases, and 15 bases lay between the germline ends. The CDR3 consists of 16 residues. The chain's CDR3 is CASSPSTGTGANVLTF. CDR3 nucleotides: TGCGCCAGCAGCCCCAGCACAGGAACCGGGGCCAACGTCCTGACTTTC. The full variable domain, completed using reference TRBV5-1 and TRBJ2-6, is KAGVTQTPRYLIKTRGQQVTLSCSPISGHRSVSWYQQTPGQGLQFLFEYFSETQRNKGNFPGRFSGRQFSNSRSEMNVSTLELGDSALYLCASSPSTGTGANVLTFGAGSRLTVL.

This clonotype appeared many times. V gene TRBV5-1 combines with J gene TRBJ2-3, with D maybe TRBD1 (6 bases). The CDR3 spans 16 residues. Per germline, CDR1 SGHRS and CDR2 YFSETQ. Deletions cut 0 bases from V and 3 bases from J, with 14 bases between. CDR3 protein: CASSLAQGRSTDTQYF. CDR3 in DNA: TGCGCCAGCAGCTTGGCGCAGGGGCGTAGTACAGATACGCAGTATTTT.

This clonotype turned up a few times. This sequence joins TRBV10-1 and TRBJ1-1, with 7 nucleotides matching TRBD1. The length of the CDR3 is 15 residues. V lost 0 bases and J lost 4; bases outside the gene matches: 5. Germline V gene lookup returns CDR1 WNHNN and CDR2 SYGVQD (reference sequence). This chain's CDR3 is CASSESPRTGTEAFF. The CDR3 nucleotides read TGCGCCAGCAGTGAGTCTCCCAGGACAGGCACTGAAGCTTTCTTT.

In its sample, this clonotype was seen many times. The chain employs TRBV5-1 and TRBJ2-5; D is uncertain. Germline V gene lookup returns CDR1 SGHRS and CDR2 YFSETQ. V lost 0 bases and J 2 bases, leaving 8 bases between the germline ends. This CDR3 is built from 14 residues. The DNA for the CDR3 is TGCGCCAGCAGCTTGGTGTCGGGTCAAGAGACCCAGTACTTC. Encoded protein: CASSLVSGQETQYF.

Comments on this clonotype: One end of the junction varies from germline; a read error may be responsible. The chain recombines TRBV7-7 with TRBJ2-1, with D perhaps TRBD1 (6 bases). The CDR3 is 14 amino acids. Germline V gene data show CDR1 as SSHAT and CDR2 as FNYEAQ (reference sequence). CDR3 sequence: CASSIGQRYHEQFF. Here the CDR3 DNA reads TGTGCTAGCAGCATTGGACAGAGGTACCATGAGCAGTTCTTC.

This chain joins TRBV9 and TRBJ1-1; perhaps TRBD1 as D (5 bases). The CDR3 is 17 residues long. CDR1 is SGDLS, CDR2 YYNGEE, per germline. V lost 2 bases, J lost 1 base, and 18 bases lay in between. CDR3 loop: CASSVGVGAEANTEAFF. CDR3 DNA sequence: TGTGCCAGCAGCGTCGGCGTCGGGGCTGAAGCGAACACTGAAGCTTTCTTT.

This clonotype was recorded once. The J gene is TRBJ2-3, the V gene TRBV20-1, with D unclear. V gave up 5 bases and J gave up 1 base, with 10 bases separating them. This CDR3 has 13 amino acids. Germline V CDR1 and CDR2: DFQATT, SNEGSKA (reference sequence). CDR3 protein: CSAYFPGTDTQYF. CDR3 bases: TGCAGTGCTTACTTCCCTGGCACAGATACGCAGTATTTT.

About this clonotype itself: This may arise from a read error, as a much more abundant clone is one base away. The V call is TRBV27, the J call TRBJ2-1; D unresolved. Germline values: CDR1 MNHEY, CDR2 SMNVEV (reference sequence). This CDR3 has 15 amino acids. This chain's CDR3 is CASSLNGPSLNERFF. Written as DNA, the CDR3 is TGTGCCAGCAGTTTAAACGGGCCATCCCTCAATGAGCGGTTCTTC.

This clonotype turned up a few times. The chain carries TRBV4-1 and TRBJ2-1; 8 bases line up with TRBD2. The germline V gene has CDR1 MGHRA and CDR2 YSYEKL. This CDR3 is built from 18 residues. V was pared by 4 bases and J by 4 bases, with 15 bases of the junction left unmatched. CDR3 bases: TGCGCCAGCAGCCCCCGACTAGCGCGACCCACTCTTTACAATGAGCAGTTCTTC. Amino acids: CASSPRLARPTLYNEQFF.